This TCR beta chain stems from a study of radiotherapy plus CTLA-4 blockade in lung cancer. About the study: Patients showed objective responses in 18% of cases, and disease control was achieved by around 30%. Study conclusions and caveats: Interferon-beta and early blood T cell clone dynamics reportedly predicted response best. Clones derived from tumor TCRs expanded in blood after radiotherapy plus ipilimumab.

V lost 3 bases to trimming and J lost 2 bases; unmatched junction nucleotides: 7. The CDR3 has 16 residues. CDR1 and CDR2 from the germline V gene are KGHSH and LQKENI. Participants had chemo-refractory metastatic non-small-cell lung cancer and were treated with focal radiation plus ipilimumab CTLA-4 blockade. Libraries were prepared by immunoSEQ multiplex PCR; TCRdb keeps only in-frame clonotypes and omits some of them. This table holds about 93,000 clones, 70% to 90% found once. Points on this clone: The antigen is not known.

J is TRBJ2-7 and V is TRBV18, with 10 bases fitting TRBD1. Sample: peripheral blood, taken from a patient treated with radiotherapy plus ipilimumab. The TCR was taken from a human donor with non-small cell lung cancer that progressed on radiotherapy plus ipilimumab. CDR3 amino acids: CASSPAGTGVAYEQYF. The CDR3 DNA reads TGTGCCAGCTCACCGGCTGGGACAGGGGTGGCCTACGAGCAGTACTTC. Combining the CDR3 with reference TRBV18 and TRBJ2-7 gives the whole variable domain NAGVMQNPRHLVRRRGQEARLRCSPMKGHSHVYWYRQLPEEGLKFMVYLQKENIIDESGMPKERFSAEFPKEGPSILRIQQVVRGDSAAYFCASSPAGTGVAYEQYFGPGTRLTVT.